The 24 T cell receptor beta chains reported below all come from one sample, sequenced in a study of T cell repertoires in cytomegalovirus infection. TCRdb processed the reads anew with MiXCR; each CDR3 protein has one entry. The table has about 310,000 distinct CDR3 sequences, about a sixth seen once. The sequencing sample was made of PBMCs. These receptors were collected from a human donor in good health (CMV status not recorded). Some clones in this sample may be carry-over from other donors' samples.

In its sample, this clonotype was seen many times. The CDR3 loop reads CASSLTIQGLAGGLGEQFF. Here the CDR3 DNA reads TGTGCCAGCAGCTTAACGATACAGGGACTAGCGGGGGGGCTCGGAGAGCAGTTCTTC. The chain combines TRBV7-2 with TRBJ2-1; 16 bases agree with TRBD2. Unmatched junction bases numbered 14, after V lost 2 bases and J lost 10 bases. Germline CDR1 SGHTA, CDR2 FQGNSA. The CDR3 is 19 amino acids.

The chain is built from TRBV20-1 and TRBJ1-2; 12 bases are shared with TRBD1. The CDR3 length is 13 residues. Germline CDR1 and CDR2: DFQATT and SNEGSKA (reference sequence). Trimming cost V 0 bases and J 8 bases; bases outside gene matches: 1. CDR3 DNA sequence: TGCAGTGCTAGAGATGGGACAGGGGGCGGCTACACCTTC. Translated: CSARDGTGGGYTF.

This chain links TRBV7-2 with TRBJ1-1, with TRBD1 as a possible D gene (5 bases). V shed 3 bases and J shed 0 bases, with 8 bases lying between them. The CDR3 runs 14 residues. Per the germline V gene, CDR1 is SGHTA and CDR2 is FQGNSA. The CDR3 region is CASSFPGLNTEAFF. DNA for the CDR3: TGTGCCAGCAGCTTTCCAGGGCTGAACACTGAAGCTTTCTTT.

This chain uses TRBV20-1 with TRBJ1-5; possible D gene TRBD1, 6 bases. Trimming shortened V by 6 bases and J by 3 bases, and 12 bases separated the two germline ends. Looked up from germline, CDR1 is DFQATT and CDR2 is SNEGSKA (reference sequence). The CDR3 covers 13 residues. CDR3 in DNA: TGCAGTGCGGAGGACAGCCCCAATCAGCCCCAGCATTTT. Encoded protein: CSAEDSPNQPQHF.

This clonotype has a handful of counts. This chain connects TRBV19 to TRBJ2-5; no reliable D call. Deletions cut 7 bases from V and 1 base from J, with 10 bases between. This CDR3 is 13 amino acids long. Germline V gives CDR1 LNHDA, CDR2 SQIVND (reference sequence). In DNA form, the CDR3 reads TGTGCCAGTATGAACCCAGTCCAAGAGACCCAGTACTTC. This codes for CASMNPVQETQYF.

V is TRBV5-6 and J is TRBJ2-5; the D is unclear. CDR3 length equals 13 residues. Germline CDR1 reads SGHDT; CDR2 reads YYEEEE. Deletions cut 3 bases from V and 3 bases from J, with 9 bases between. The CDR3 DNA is TGTGCCAGCAGCTCTCAGATGGAAGAGACCCAGTACTTC. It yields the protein CASSSQMEETQYF.

Here the CDR3 reads CASSPNPQETQYF. CDR3 nucleotides: TGTGCCAGCAGTCCGAACCCCCAAGAGACCCAGTACTTC. The gene calls are TRBV12-3 or TRBV12-4 and TRBJ2-5; D uncertain. Between the trimmed V and J ends, which lost 5 bases and 1 base, there was a span of 8 bases. This CDR3 is built from 13 residues.

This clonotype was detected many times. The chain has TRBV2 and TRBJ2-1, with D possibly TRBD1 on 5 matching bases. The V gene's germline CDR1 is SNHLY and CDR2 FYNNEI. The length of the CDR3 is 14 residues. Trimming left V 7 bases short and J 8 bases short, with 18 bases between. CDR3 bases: TGTGCCAGCAAAGAGACAGTGAGCAACTATGAGCAGTTCTTC. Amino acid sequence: CASKETVSNYEQFF.

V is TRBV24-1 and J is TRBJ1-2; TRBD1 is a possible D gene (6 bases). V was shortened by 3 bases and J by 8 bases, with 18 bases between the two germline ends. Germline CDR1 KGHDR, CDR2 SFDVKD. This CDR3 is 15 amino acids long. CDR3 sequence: CATSDAGPGARGYTF. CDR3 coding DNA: TGTGCCACCAGTGATGCGGGCCCGGGGGCTCGGGGCTACACCTTC.

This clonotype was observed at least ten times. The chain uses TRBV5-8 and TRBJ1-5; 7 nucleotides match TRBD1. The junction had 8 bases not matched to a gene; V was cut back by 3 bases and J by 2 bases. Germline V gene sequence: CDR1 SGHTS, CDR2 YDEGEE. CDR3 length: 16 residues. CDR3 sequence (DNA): TGTGCCAGCAGCTACCTGATTGACAGGGGCAATCAGCCCCAGCATTTT. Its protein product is CASSYLIDRGNQPQHF.

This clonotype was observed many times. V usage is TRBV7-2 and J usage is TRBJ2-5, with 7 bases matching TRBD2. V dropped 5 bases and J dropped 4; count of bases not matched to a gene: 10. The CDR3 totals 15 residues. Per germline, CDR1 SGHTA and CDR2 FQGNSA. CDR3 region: CASSPSFGGRETQYF. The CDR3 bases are TGTGCCAGCAGCCCCTCCTTCGGGGGGAGAGAGACCCAGTACTTC.

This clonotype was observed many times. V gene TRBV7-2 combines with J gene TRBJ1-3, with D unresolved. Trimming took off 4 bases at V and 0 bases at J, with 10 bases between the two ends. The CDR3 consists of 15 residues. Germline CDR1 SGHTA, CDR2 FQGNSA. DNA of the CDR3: TGTGCCAGCAGCTCGGACGCAGCCTCTGGAAACACCATATATTTT. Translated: CASSSDAASGNTIYF.

CDR3 amino acids: CSARSTVDYEQYF. The CDR3 nucleotides are TGCAGTGCTCGATCGACAGTGGACTACGAGCAGTACTTC. V is TRBV20-1 and J is TRBJ2-7, with D possibly TRBD1 on 5 matching bases. In germline, CDR1 is DFQATT, CDR2 SNEGSKA (reference sequence). Trimming pared 5 bases from V and 3 bases from J, leaving 14 bases between. The CDR3 consists of 13 residues.

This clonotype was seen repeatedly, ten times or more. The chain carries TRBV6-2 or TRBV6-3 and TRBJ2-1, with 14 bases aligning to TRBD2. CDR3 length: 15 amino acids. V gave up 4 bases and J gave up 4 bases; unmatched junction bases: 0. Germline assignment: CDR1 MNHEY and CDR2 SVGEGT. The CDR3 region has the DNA TGTGCCAGCAGTTGGACTAGCGGGGGGTACAATGAGCAGTTCTTC. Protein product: CASSWTSGGYNEQFF.

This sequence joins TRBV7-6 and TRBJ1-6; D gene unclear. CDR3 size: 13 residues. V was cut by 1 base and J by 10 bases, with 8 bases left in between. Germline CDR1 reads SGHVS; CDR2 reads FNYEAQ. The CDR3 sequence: CASSLGGVSPLHF. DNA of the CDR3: TGTGCCAGCAGCTTAGGGGGTGTATCACCCCTCCACTTT. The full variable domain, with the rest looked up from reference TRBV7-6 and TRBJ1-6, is GAGVSQSPRYKVTKRGQDVALRCDPISGHVSLYWYRQALGQGPEFLTYFNYEAQQDKSGLPNDRFSAERPEGSISTLTIQRTEQRDSAMYRCASSLGGVSPLHFGNGTRLTVT.

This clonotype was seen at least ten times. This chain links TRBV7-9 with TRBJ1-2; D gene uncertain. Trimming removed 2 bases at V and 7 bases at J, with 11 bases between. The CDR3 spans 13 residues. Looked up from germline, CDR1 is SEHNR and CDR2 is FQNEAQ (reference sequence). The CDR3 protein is CASSLSAAAGYTF. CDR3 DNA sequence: TGTGCCAGCAGCTTAAGTGCCGCGGCTGGCTACACCTTC.

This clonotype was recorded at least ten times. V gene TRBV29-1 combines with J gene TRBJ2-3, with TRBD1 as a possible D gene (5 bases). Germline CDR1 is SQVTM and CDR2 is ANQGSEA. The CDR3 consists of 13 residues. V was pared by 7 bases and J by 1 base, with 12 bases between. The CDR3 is CSAYLTGTDTQYF. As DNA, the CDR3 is TGCAGCGCCTACTTGACAGGCACAGATACGCAGTATTTT.

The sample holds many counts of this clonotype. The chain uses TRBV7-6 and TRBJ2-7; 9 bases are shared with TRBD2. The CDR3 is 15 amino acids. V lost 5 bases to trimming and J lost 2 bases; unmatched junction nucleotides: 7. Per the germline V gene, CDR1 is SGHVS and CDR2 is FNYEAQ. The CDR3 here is CASSAGGASTYEQYF. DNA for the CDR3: TGTGCCAGCAGCGCGGGGGGGGCCTCGACCTACGAGCAGTACTTC.

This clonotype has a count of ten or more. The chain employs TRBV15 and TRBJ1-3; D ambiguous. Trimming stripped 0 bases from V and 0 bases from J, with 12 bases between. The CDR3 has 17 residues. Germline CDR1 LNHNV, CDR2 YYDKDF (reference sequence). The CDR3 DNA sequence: TGTGCCACCAGCAGAGATCTGTCCGGCGACTCTGGAAACACCATATATTTT. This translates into CATSRDLSGDSGNTIYF.

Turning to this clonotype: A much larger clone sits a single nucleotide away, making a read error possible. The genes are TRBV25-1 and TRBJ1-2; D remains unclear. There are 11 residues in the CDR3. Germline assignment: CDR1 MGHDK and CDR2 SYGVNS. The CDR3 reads CASSEFDVYAF. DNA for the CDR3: TGTGCCAGCAGTGAATTCGACGTTTACGCCTTC.

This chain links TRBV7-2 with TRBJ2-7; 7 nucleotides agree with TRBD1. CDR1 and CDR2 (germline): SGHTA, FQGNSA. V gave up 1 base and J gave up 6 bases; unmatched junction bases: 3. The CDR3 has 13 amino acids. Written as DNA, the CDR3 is TGTGCCAGCAGCTTAGGACAGGGTCTCGAGCAGTACTTC. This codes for CASSLGQGLEQYF.

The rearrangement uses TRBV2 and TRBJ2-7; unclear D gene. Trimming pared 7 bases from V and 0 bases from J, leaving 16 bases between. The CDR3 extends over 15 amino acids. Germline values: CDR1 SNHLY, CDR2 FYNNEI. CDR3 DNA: TGTGCCAGCACCGGTCCGGCAATCAGCTCCTACGAGCAGTACTTC. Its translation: CASTGPAISSYEQYF.

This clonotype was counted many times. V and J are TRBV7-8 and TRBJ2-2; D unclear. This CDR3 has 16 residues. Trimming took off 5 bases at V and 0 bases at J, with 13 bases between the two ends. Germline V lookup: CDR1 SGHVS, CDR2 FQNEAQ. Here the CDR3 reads CASSPRRRSNTGELFF. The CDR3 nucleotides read TGTGCCAGCAGCCCACGGAGACGGTCGAACACCGGGGAGCTGTTTTTT.

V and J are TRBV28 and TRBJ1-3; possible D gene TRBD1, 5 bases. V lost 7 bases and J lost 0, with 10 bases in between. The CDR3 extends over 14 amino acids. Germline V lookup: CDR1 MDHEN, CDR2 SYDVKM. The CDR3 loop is CASTVGTSGNTIYF. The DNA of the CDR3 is TGTGCCAGCACCGTCGGGACCTCTGGAAACACCATATATTTT.